This T cell receptor (beta chain) was sequenced during a study of blood T cell repertoires in COVID-19. Study background: The origin of the acute and convalescent COVID-19 samples was the United States, Italy and Spain. PBMCs, B-cell-depleted T cells, or T cells provided the cDNA or gDNA that made up the material.

How the authors handled the data: It was from reference gene primer amplification that nucleated cell counts were estimated. Sequencing used immunoSEQ multiplex PCR; TCRdb keeps in-frame clones, though not all of them. Clone size and V and J calls were adopted from that table, with D and trimming inferred from the DNA. Of about 110,000 clones in the sample, around nine tenths were seen once. Trimming left V 1 base short and J 10 bases short, with 11 bases between. CDR3 size: 14 residues. CDR1 is LNHNV and CDR2 is YYDKDF in the germline V gene (reference sequence). Specimen: peripheral blood. The receptor was derived from a woman in her 70s who had recovered from COVID-19. The chain links TRBV15 to TRBJ1-6, with D possibly matching TRBD1 (5 bases). The CDR3: CATSRAGVRSPLHF. The CDR3 coding sequence is TGTGCCACCAGCAGAGCGGGGGTTAGGTCACCCCTCCACTTT.